The present entry profiles one TCR beta chain with its context. Its antigen is not identified. The material for each subset, its genomic DNA, was split evenly across several immunoSEQ plates. Authors' processing steps: ImmunoSEQ output lacked quality scores and full-length reads, limiting matched filtering. The method was immunoSEQ multiplex PCR; TCRdb's version includes in-frame clones alone and lacks a portion of them. The V and J calls and clone size come from that table; D and trimming were worked out from the DNA. Of approximately 2.3 million clones in the sample, approximately 95% were seen once. V lost 5 bases and J 3 bases, leaving 8 bases between the germline ends. This CDR3 is 12 amino acids long. Germline CDR1 and CDR2: WSHSY and SAAADI. This sample was included in a study of shared clonotypes between healthy human individuals. Study in general: CD4 naive cells filled three plates per donor, CD4 memory three, CD8 naive two and CD8 memory one.

General observations from the study: In a handful of donors, around 5% of naive CD4 clonotypes appeared in common.

The chain joins TRBV10-2 to TRBJ2-7; possible D gene TRBD1, 6 bases. The sequencing input was naive CD4+ T cells from PBMCs. The subset here: CD45RA+ positively selected. This clonotype was obtained from a man younger than 35 in good health. Some clones in this sample may be carry-over from other donors' samples. The CDR3 loop is CASSRQDYEQYF. The CDR3 nucleotides read TGCGCCAGCAGTCGACAGGACTACGAGCAGTACTTC.